These 25 T cell receptor beta chains originate from one sample sequenced in a study of graft-versus-host responses after intestinal transplantation. Here immunoSEQ multiplex PCR was the method, and the copy in TCRdb shows in-frame clones only, minus some. The top ten clones hold roughly 0.5% of a sample with about 120,000 clones, 85% to 95% of them seen once. Their specific antigens are unknown. Sequencing was performed on unstimulated CD8+ T cells sorted from spleen or lymph node cells, taken before intestinal transplant. These receptors all come from a human donor who received an intestinal transplant.

This chain joins TRBV15 and TRBJ1-1; maybe TRBD1 (5 bases). There are 13 residues in the CDR3. V lost 3 bases, J lost 8 bases, and 13 bases lay in between. CDR1 and CDR2 from the germline V gene are LNHNV and YYDKDF (reference sequence). CDR3 residues: CATSRASGTEAFF. DNA for the CDR3: TGTGCCACCAGCAGGGCTTCCGGGACGGAAGCTTTCTTT.

In this sample, this clone turned up a few times. The chain's CDR3 is CASSAGTSSQETQYF. The CDR3 bases are TGTGCCAGCAGCGCCGGGACTAGCAGCCAAGAGACCCAGTACTTC. The rearrangement uses TRBV9 and TRBJ2-5; 9 nucleotides match TRBD2. CDR3 length: 15 amino acids. The germline CDR1 and CDR2 sequences are SGDLS and YYNGEE. Trimming cost V 3 bases and J 1 base; bases outside gene matches: 4.

This clone was picked up one time. The chain joins TRBV9 to TRBJ2-7, with D perhaps matching TRBD1 (6 bases). V shed 2 bases and J shed 4 bases, with 13 bases lying between them. Germline V lookup: CDR1 SGDLS, CDR2 YYNGEE. This CDR3 is 14 amino acids long. In nucleotides, the CDR3 is TGTGCCAGCAGCGTTAGTCAGGGGTGGTACGAGCAGTACTTC. Its protein is CASSVSQGWYEQYF.

The chain carries TRBV16 and TRBJ2-1, with TRBD2 matching over 14 bases. Germline CDR1 reads KGHSY; CDR2 reads FQNENV. Trimming removed 2 bases from V and 8 bases from J; junction bases left unmatched: 11. The CDR3 is 18 residues long. The CDR3 region is CASSQTSRLAGGRDEQFF. CDR3 coding DNA: TGTGCCAGCAGCCAAACTTCAAGACTAGCGGGAGGGCGGGATGAGCAGTTCTTC.

The chain joins TRBV6-6 to TRBJ1-1; the D gene is possibly TRBD1 (6 bases). The CDR3 covers 11 residues. Germline CDR1 and CDR2: MNHNY and SVGAGI (reference sequence). The V and J ends lost 6 bases and 8 bases respectively, with 10 bases between them. The CDR3 nucleotides read TGTGCCAGCAGCGAGGGGGGGGAAGCTTTCTTT. Translation: CASSEGGEAFF.

J is TRBJ2-2 and V is TRBV14, with D possibly matching TRBD2 (7 bases). Germline loops: CDR1 SGHDN, CDR2 FVKESK. The CDR3 covers 13 residues. V was pared by 6 bases and J by 6 bases, with 11 bases between. The CDR3 reads CASSFGGPGELFF. The CDR3 nucleotides read TGTGCCAGCAGTTTCGGGGGGCCCGGGGAGCTGTTTTTT. Full variable domain (remainder filled in from reference TRBV14 and TRBJ2-2): EAGVTQFPSHSVIEKGQTVTLRCDPISGHDNLYWYRRVMGKEIKFLLHFVKESKQDESGMPNNRFLAERTGGTYSTLKVQPAELEDSGVYFCASSFGGPGELFFGEGSRLTVL.

The rearrangement uses TRBV27 and TRBJ2-7; D is uncertain. This CDR3 has 13 amino acids. CDR1 is MNHEY, CDR2 SMNVEV, per germline (reference sequence). V lost 2 bases to trimming and J lost 7 bases, with 12 bases between them. CDR3 loop: CASSLSPVQEQYF. The DNA for the CDR3 is TGTGCCAGCAGTTTAAGTCCAGTTCAAGAGCAGTACTTC.

This chain links TRBV5-1 with TRBJ2-2, with D maybe TRBD2 (6 bases). V was clipped by 0 bases and J by 8 bases, with 17 bases between them. The CDR3 is 16 residues long. The germline V gene encodes CDR1 SGHRS and CDR2 YFSETQ. CDR3 amino acids: CASSLGDGSRWGELFF. The CDR3 region has the DNA TGCGCCAGCAGCTTGGGCGACGGGAGCAGATGGGGGGAGCTGTTTTTT.

The chain carries TRBV9 and TRBJ1-2; unclear D gene. V was pared by 7 bases and J by 4 bases, with 14 bases between. CDR1 SGDLS and CDR2 YYNGEE come from the germline V gene. This CDR3 has 13 amino acids. The CDR3 DNA follows: TGTGCCAGCGGGTCGGGGTATGGCTATGGCTACACCTTC. Its protein product is CASGSGYGYGYTF.

The chain carries TRBV28 and TRBJ2-7; the D gene could be TRBD1 or TRBD2 (6 bases each). The CDR3 is 15 amino acids. With 6 bases removed from V and 2 bases from J, the gap between germline ends came to 17 bases. Germline lookup yields CDR1 MDHEN and CDR2 SYDVKM. The CDR3 sequence: CASSPTGRGAYEQYF. The CDR3 DNA follows: TGTGCCAGCAGCCCAACAGGGCGCGGGGCCTACGAGCAGTACTTC.

This chain links TRBV5-8 with TRBJ2-5; D may be TRBD1 or TRBD2 (5 bases each). The assigned J gene may be wrong: the sequence end matches TRBJ2-7 better. CDR3 length equals 15 residues. Per germline, CDR1 SGHTS and CDR2 YDEGEE. The CDR3 nucleotides read TGTGCCAGCAGCCCATCACGGGGCGGCAGCTACGAGCAGTACTTC. It yields the protein CASSPSRGGSYEQYF.

The rearrangement joins TRBV27 to TRBJ2-3, with TRBD1 matching 11 bases. Germline V gene data show CDR1 as MNHEY and CDR2 as SMNVEV (reference sequence). This CDR3 spans 15 amino acids. V trimming: 6 bases; J trimming: 6 bases; junction bases outside the gene matches: 8. For the CDR3, the DNA is TGTGCCAGCAGCTTTGGACAGGGGGCAGGTGATACGCAGTATTTT. Protein: CASSFGQGAGDTQYF.

The chain couples TRBV19 to TRBJ2-3; D may be TRBD2 (6 bases). V was trimmed by 9 bases and J by 0 bases, leaving 10 bases between them. Germline values: CDR1 LNHDA, CDR2 SQIVND (reference sequence). This CDR3 is built from 13 residues. The CDR3 loop is CASGGSSTDTQYF. The CDR3, as DNA: TGTGCCAGCGGGGGTTCAAGCACAGATACGCAGTATTTT.

This chain links TRBV30 with TRBJ1-4; a possible D gene is TRBD1 (5 bases). Germline V gene sequence: CDR1 GTSNPN, CDR2 SVGIG (reference sequence). The CDR3 runs to 17 residues. V lost 2 bases and J 2 bases, leaving 18 bases between the germline ends. The DNA of the CDR3 is TGTGCCTGGAGTCCCAACGCGAGGGGATGGACTAATGAAAAACTGTTTTTT. Translation: CAWSPNARGWTNEKLFF. The complete variable domain, with remaining parts taken from reference TRBV30 and TRBJ1-4, reads SQTIHQWPATLVQPVGSPLSLECTVEGTSNPNLYWYRQAAGRGLQLLFYSVGIGQISSEVPQNLSASRPQDRQFILSSKKLLLSDSGFYLCAWSPNARGWTNEKLFFGSGTQLSVL.

The CDR3 spells CASSFSTGIGYGYTF. CDR3 DNA: TGCGCCAGCAGCTTCTCGACAGGGATCGGCTATGGCTACACCTTC. This chain uses TRBV5-1 with TRBJ1-2; the match to TRBD1 covers 7 bases. The CDR3 runs 15 residues. V lost 2 bases, J lost 4 bases, and 8 bases stayed unmatched. CDR1 and CDR2 (germline): SGHRS, YFSETQ.

This sequence joins TRBV13 and TRBJ2-7, with unresolved D. This CDR3 region has 12 residues. Germline V gives CDR1 PRHDT, CDR2 FYEKMQ (reference sequence). The V gene lost 0 bases and the J gene lost 5 bases, with 5 bases spanning the gap. The CDR3 reads CASSLGGNEQYF. CDR3 nucleotides: TGTGCCAGCAGCTTAGGGGGTAACGAGCAGTACTTC.

The V call is TRBV27, the J call TRBJ1-1, with D hard to call. Germline V lookup: CDR1 MNHEY, CDR2 SMNVEV (reference sequence). The CDR3 has 14 residues. V was shortened by 11 bases and J by 0 bases, with 16 bases between the two germline ends. This CDR3 reads CACCLTAMNTEAFF. The CDR3 bases are TGTGCCTGCTGTTTGACGGCCATGAACACTGAAGCTTTCTTT.

This rearrangement joins TRBV2 to TRBJ2-7; 9 bases agree with TRBD2. Trimming removed 6 bases from V and 0 bases from J; junction bases left unmatched: 6. Germline V gives CDR1 SNHLY, CDR2 FYNNEI. This CDR3 is 15 amino acids long. CDR3 region: CASRVTSGHSYEQYF. The CDR3 DNA is TGTGCCAGCAGAGTTACTAGCGGGCACTCCTACGAGCAGTACTTC. Full variable domain (remainder filled in from reference TRBV2 and TRBJ2-7): EPEVTQTPSHQVTQMGQEVILRCVPISNHLYFYWYRQILGQKVEFLVSFYNNEISEKSEIFDDQFSVERPDGSNFTLKIRSTKLEDSAMYFCASRVTSGHSYEQYFGPGTRLTVT.

The chain uses TRBV27 and TRBJ2-2; no clear D gene. There are 14 residues in the CDR3. Germline V lookup: CDR1 MNHEY, CDR2 SMNVEV (reference sequence). Trimming shortened V by 3 bases and J by 5 bases, and 10 bases separated the two germline ends. The CDR3 nucleotides are TGTGCCAGCAGTTTCCAAATAGGAACCGGGGAGCTGTTTTTT. Translating gives CASSFQIGTGELFF.

This clone was detected a few times. The chain's CDR3 is CASSYWGEQYF. CDR3 coding DNA: TGTGCCAGCAGTTACTGGGGCGAGCAGTACTTC. The chain couples TRBV6-5 to TRBJ2-7; D unresolved. Germline V CDR1 and CDR2: MNHEY, SVGAGI. The germline V and J ends were trimmed by 1 base and 6 bases, with 4 bases remaining between them. The CDR3 sequence is 11 residues long.

This clone was seen a single time. The rearrangement uses TRBV29-1 and TRBJ2-2, with 8 positions matching TRBD2. The V gene's germline CDR1 is SQVTM and CDR2 ANQGSEA. V gave up 0 bases and J gave up 3 bases; unmatched junction bases: 12. The CDR3 has 18 residues. Here the CDR3 reads CSVEDRPLRGGDTGELFF. Here the CDR3 DNA reads TGCAGCGTTGAAGATCGACCTCTCCGGGGGGGGGACACCGGGGAGCTGTTTTTT.

The rearrangement joins TRBV27 to TRBJ1-3, with D uncertain. V lost 0 bases and J lost 2, with 11 bases in between. Per the germline V gene, CDR1 is MNHEY and CDR2 is SMNVEV (reference sequence). This CDR3 is built from 16 residues. The CDR3 region is CASSLSSSLTGNTIYF. In nucleotides, the CDR3 is TGTGCCAGCAGTTTATCTTCCAGTCTTACTGGAAACACCATATATTTT.

V usage is TRBV5-1 and J usage is TRBJ2-1, with 7 bases aligning to TRBD2. Germline assignment: CDR1 SGHRS and CDR2 YFSETQ. Trimming took 0 bases from V and 2 from J; bases not matched to a gene: 5. CDR3 length equals 16 residues. The CDR3 region has the DNA TGCGCCAGCAGCTTGGGACTAGCCAGCCCCTACAATGAGCAGTTCTTC. Translating gives CASSLGLASPYNEQFF.

About this clone: The same CDR3 arises from other DNA sequences in this sample as well. The chain couples TRBV5-1 to TRBJ2-2; no firm D call. Trimming removed 3 bases at V and 0 bases at J, with 0 bases between. Germline CDR1 reads SGHRS; CDR2 reads YFSETQ. The CDR3 is 12 amino acids. The CDR3 loop reads CASSSNTGELFF. The CDR3 coding sequence is TGCGCCAGCAGCTCGAACACCGGGGAGCTGTTTTTT. Drawing the rest from reference TRBV5-1 and TRBJ2-2, the complete variable domain is KAGVTQTPRYLIKTRGQQVTLSCSPISGHRSVSWYQQTPGQGLQFLFEYFSETQRNKGNFPGRFSGRQFSNSRSEMNVSTLELGDSALYLCASSSNTGELFFGEGSRLTVL.

V and J are TRBV27 and TRBJ2-7; 8 bases match TRBD1. The CDR3 loop spans 15 amino acids. Germline lookup yields CDR1 MNHEY and CDR2 SMNVEV (reference sequence). V was pared by 5 bases and J by 2 bases, with 8 bases of the junction left unmatched. This CDR3 is CASSQFGRGPYEQYF. CDR3 bases: TGTGCCAGCAGTCAATTCGGCAGGGGGCCCTACGAGCAGTACTTC.